The 3 T cell receptor beta chains given below trace back to one sample, sequenced in a study of blood T cells in healthy people across ages. Combining a sample-barcoded 5' primer with a J-beta primer mix, a second PCR ran for about 7 to 12 cycles. TCRdb reprocessed the 5' RACE reads via MiXCR and lists one record per CDR3 protein. The repertoire includes 600,000 to 800,000 distinct CDR3 sequences, around 21% of them detected once, and roughly 3.6% sits in the top ten. Source material: blood. Receptor source: a man between 65 and 80 years old in good health.

This clonotype was recorded many times. One junction end disagrees with the germline gene, perhaps due to a read error. The chain links TRBV5-1 to TRBJ2-3, with no clear D. Germline V CDR1 and CDR2: SGHRS, YFSETQ. The CDR3 runs 13 residues. The CDR3 spells CASSLSGTDTQYF. CDR3 DNA sequence: TGTGCCAGCAGTTTATCTGGCACAGATACGCAGTATTTT.

This clonotype has more than one count but fewer than ten. The V gene is TRBV5-1, the J gene TRBJ2-5; TRBD2 matches at 16 bases. TRBJ2-1 explains the end of the DNA better; the J call may be wrong. Germline values: CDR1 SGHRS, CDR2 YFSETQ. CDR3 length: 18 residues. CDR3 bases: TGCGCCAGCAGCCTTGGGACTAGCGGGAGGGCCCGGGTGGATGAGCAGTTCTTC. Translating it yields CASSLGTSGRARVDEQFF.

This chain uses TRBV3-1 with TRBJ1-1, with D perhaps matching TRBD1 (6 bases). V gave up 1 base and J gave up 7 bases, with 10 bases separating them. The CDR3 runs to 13 residues. CDR1 and CDR2 from the germline V gene are LGHDT and YNNKEL (reference sequence). CDR3 sequence (DNA): TGTGCCAGCAGCCAAGTGCCGGACAGTGAAGCTTTCTTT. This codes for CASSQVPDSEAFF.